Listed below are T cell receptor beta chains from one sample, sequenced in a study of OX40 agonist ivuxolimab in advanced cancers. Method: immunoSEQ multiplex PCR; TCRdb's copy keeps in-frame clones and lacks some. In the table there are about 69,000 clones, around 93% of which are singletons. The source was CD4+ or CD8+ T cells sorted from blood, collected in a trial of the OX40 agonist ivuxolimab. The receptors come from an adult with an advanced solid tumor such as melanoma, head and neck, liver or kidney cancer. Both conserved end residues are part of each CDR3. D genes are given only for firm matches. For some rows the clone size is stated as once, few or many, or as a class when expanded; others skip it.

j_gene,abundance,v_gene,d_gene,CDR3nt,CDR3aa
TRBJ1-5,.,TRBV15,.,TGTGCCACCAGCAGAGAGCAAGGGTCTCAGCCCCAGCATTTT,CATSREQGSQPQHF
TRBJ1-1,.,TRBV11-2,.,TGTGCCAGCAGCACCAGGGACCCTGAAGCTTTCTTT,CASSTRDPEAFF
TRBJ2-7,.,TRBV29-1,TRBD1,TGCAGCGTGACCTCCAGGGGGTCATTCTCCTACGAGCAGTACTTC,CSVTSRGSFSYEQYF
TRBJ2-7,.,TRBV28,.,TGTGCCAGCAGTTCACAGGGCTCCTACGAGCAGTACTTC,CASSSQGSYEQYF
TRBJ1-6,.,TRBV19,.,TGTGCCAGTAGTATCGAACGTAGAAATTCACCCCTCCACTTT,CASSIERRNSPLHF
TRBJ2-7,.,TRBV27,TRBD2,TGTGCCAGCAGTCTGCAGCGGGGCGGCTACGAGCAGTACTTC,CASSLQRGGYEQYF
TRBJ2-2,.,TRBV9,.,TGTGCCAGCAGCGAGAAAGAGGAAACCGGGGAGCTGTTTTTT,CASSEKEETGELFF
TRBJ2-5,.,TRBV6-1,.,TGTGCCAGCAGTGATTCGGAGCAAGAGACCCAGTACTTC,CASSDSEQETQYF
TRBJ2-3,.,TRBV13,.,TGTGCCAGCAGCTTAGGCCTTTTTTCAGTGCCAGATACGCAGTATTTT,CASSLGLFSVPDTQYF
TRBJ2-2,once,TRBV6-5,.,TGTGCCAGCAGTTACTCTGACTCCGGGGAGCTGTTTTTT,CASSYSDSGELFF
TRBJ2-3,.,TRBV7-2,TRBD2,TGTGCCAGCAGCTTAGGGCCCGGGACTAGTTCAGATACGCAGTATTTT,CASSLGPGTSSDTQYF
TRBJ1-2,.,TRBV6-1,.,TGTGCCAGCAGTGAATTCGGGGGCTATGGCTACACCTTC,CASSEFGGYGYTF
TRBJ2-1,.,TRBV7-9,.,TGTGCCAGCAGCTTAGCGGGCGGGTTGAAGTTCTTC,CASSLAGGLKFF
TRBJ1-1,few,TRBV27,.,TGTGCCAGTAGGGATTCGAACACTGAAGCTTTCTTT,CASRDSNTEAFF
TRBJ1-5,.,TRBV28,.,TGTGCCAGCAGTTTAAGACGGAATAGCAATCAGCCCCAGCATTTT,CASSLRRNSNQPQHF
TRBJ1-5,.,TRBV4-1,.,TGCGCCAGCAGCCAAGAAAGAGGGAGCAATCAGCCCCAGCATTTT,CASSQERGSNQPQHF
TRBJ2-7,once,TRBV6-6,.,TGTGCCAGCAGTTATTGGGACCCCGATCACGAGCAGTACTTC,CASSYWDPDHEQYF
TRBJ1-1,.,TRBV4-1,.,TGCGCCAGCAGCCCTTTGGAACGGGGGAACACTGAAGCTTTCTTT,CASSPLERGNTEAFF
TRBJ2-7,.,TRBV4-2,TRBD2,TGTGCCAGCAGCCAAGTATTAGCGGGAATTAACGAGCAGTACTTC,CASSQVLAGINEQYF
TRBJ2-2,.,TRBV7-9,.,TGTGCCAGCAGCCCATGGGTCGGGAGCTTCACCGGGGAGCTGTTTTTT,CASSPWVGSFTGELFF
TRBJ2-7,.,TRBV11-3,.,TGTGCCAGCAGCCCAGTTCGTTCGGGCGAGCAGTACTTC,CASSPVRSGEQYF
TRBJ2-2,.,TRBV11-2,.,TGTGCCAGCAGCCGCTCGGGGACCAACACCGGGGAGCTGTTTTTT,CASSRSGTNTGELFF
TRBJ2-5,.,TRBV6-5,.,TGTGCCAGCAGTTACTCTGGAGGGGACGGGGAGACCCAGTACTTC,CASSYSGGDGETQYF
TRBJ1-4,.,TRBV28,.,TGTGCCAGCAGTTCGCCGAAAGGGGGGGATAATGAAAAACTGTTTTTT,CASSSPKGGDNEKLFF
TRBJ2-5,once,TRBV15,.,TGTGCCACCAGCAGAAGGACAGATCGACAAGAGACCCAGTACTTC,CATSRRTDRQETQYF
TRBJ2-7,.,TRBV7-8,.,TGTGCCAGCAGCTTCGCAGGGAGCTCCTACGAGCAGTACTTC,CASSFAGSSYEQYF
TRBJ1-2,.,TRBV6-5,TRBD1,TGTGCCAGCAGCATGGGACAGGGGATCTATGGCTACACCTTC,CASSMGQGIYGYTF
TRBJ2-3,.,TRBV13,.,TGTGCCAGCAGCTTCGGACGAGGGTACGCGCAGTATTTT,CASSFGRGYAQYF
TRBJ2-3,once,TRBV7-8,.,TGTGCCAGCAGCTTAGTGCGCCGGCTAGGCACAGATACGCAGTATTTT,CASSLVRRLGTDTQYF
TRBJ1-4,few,TRBV7-9,TRBD1,TGTGCCAGCAGCTTTCATGAGACAGGGAAGGAAAAACTGTTTTTT,CASSFHETGKEKLFF
TRBJ2-5,.,TRBV29-1,.,TGCAGCGTTGAGACGGGAGTTGTAGAGACCCAGTACTTC,CSVETGVVETQYF
TRBJ2-1,.,TRBV4-2,.,TGTGCCAGCAGCCAAGATGAAGGAGGACCCTACAATGAGCAGTTCTTC,CASSQDEGGPYNEQFF
TRBJ1-1,.,TRBV15,.,TGTGCCACCAGCCTGGGGAGCCTCACTGAAGCTTTCTTT,CATSLGSLTEAFF
TRBJ2-1,.,TRBV13,.,TGTGCCAGCAGCTTAGGGGGCTTTTACAATGAGCAGTTCTTC,CASSLGGFYNEQFF
TRBJ1-1,.,TRBV6-5,.,TGTGCCAGCAGCCGGGGCGGCCAAGTCTACACTGAAGCTTTCTTT,CASSRGGQVYTEAFF
TRBJ2-2,.,TRBV7-3,.,TGTGCCAGCAGCTTAGACAGGGGAGGGACCGGGGAGCTGTTTTTT,CASSLDRGGTGELFF
TRBJ1-5,.,TRBV19,.,TGTGCCAGTAGTATGATTCGAGACGGCAATCAGCCCCAGCATTTT,CASSMIRDGNQPQHF
TRBJ1-1,.,TRBV19,.,TGTGCCAGTAGTATAGATATGAAGGGGAACACTGAAGCTTTCTTT,CASSIDMKGNTEAFF
TRBJ2-5,.,TRBV9,TRBD1,TGTGCCAGCAGCGCCCTTAGGGAGACAGGGGGCTCAGAGACCCAGTACTTC,CASSALRETGGSETQYF
TRBJ1-3,few,TRBV5-1,.,TGCGCCAGCAGCTTGGGCTGGTTGCTCAGGGACCCAGGCGAAGGGAACACCATATATTTT,CASSLGWLLRDPGEGNTIYF
TRBJ1-1,.,TRBV6-1,.,TGTGCCAGCAGTGAGGACAGAAACACTGAAGCTTTCTTT,CASSEDRNTEAFF
TRBJ2-2,.,TRBV28,.,TGTGCCAGCACCCCCGTGGGCCGAAAGAACACCGGGGAGCTGTTTTTT,CASTPVGRKNTGELFF
TRBJ2-1,few,TRBV7-8,TRBD1,TGTGCCAGCAGCCCCATGACAGGGTCCGATGAGCAGTTCTTC,CASSPMTGSDEQFF
TRBJ2-3,.,TRBV5-8,TRBD1,TGTGCCAGCAGGACGGACAGGGGGCATCAAGATACGCAGTATTTT,CASRTDRGHQDTQYF
TRBJ1-5,.,TRBV4-2,.,TGTGCCAGCAGCCAAGAATTTCCGAAAACCGCGGCGGGCAATCAGCCCCAGCATTTT,CASSQEFPKTAAGNQPQHF
TRBJ2-7,once,TRBV7-2,.,TGTGCCAGCAGCTTAGCTTCTACCTACGAGCAGTACTTC,CASSLASTYEQYF
TRBJ2-7,.,TRBV9,TRBD2,TGTGCCAGCAGCGAAAAAGCGGGAGCTTACGAGCAGTACTTC,CASSEKAGAYEQYF
TRBJ2-1,once,TRBV11-3,TRBD2,TGTGCCAGCAGCTCGGGACTAGCGGACAATGAGCAGTTCTTC,CASSSGLADNEQFF
TRBJ2-5,.,TRBV10-1,.,TGCGCCAGCAGTCGCTCCCCGGGACCCGAAGCTGTAGAGACCCAGTACTTC,CASSRSPGPEAVETQYF
TRBJ2-7,.,TRBV5-1,.,TGCGCCAGCAGCTTGGCCGGCCAGGGCTACGAGCAGTACTTC,CASSLAGQGYEQYF
TRBJ1-3,.,TRBV7-9,TRBD1,TGTGCCAGCAGCGCTACAGGGGGCTTACCTGGAAACACCATATATTTT,CASSATGGLPGNTIYF
TRBJ2-1,few,TRBV10-2,TRBD2,TGCGCCAGCAAACTAGCGGACTACAATGAGCAGTTCTTC,CASKLADYNEQFF